Shown below are 29 T cell receptor beta chains from a single sample sequenced in a study of shared clonotypes between healthy human individuals. TCRdb's table, derived via immunoSEQ multiplex PCR, lists solely in-frame clones and lacks some. The sample yields around 2.5 million clones, 93% seen once. Sequenced sample: naive CD4+ T cells from PBMCs. Regarding subset: CD45RA+ positively selected. Receptors originate from a man aged 18 to 35 in good health. Some clones in this sample may be carry-over from other donors' samples.

The CDR3 nucleotides are TGTGCCAGCAGCCCAGGAGGGCTGATCACCGGGGAGCTGTTTTTT. Amino acids: CASSPGGLITGELFF. The gene calls are TRBV7-7 and TRBJ2-2, with D perhaps TRBD2 (6 bases). This CDR3 is 15 amino acids long. CDR1 is SSHAT, CDR2 FNYEAQ, per germline (reference sequence). Trimming took off 5 bases at V and 4 bases at J, with 14 bases between the two ends.

This CDR3 is CAISDQPRGQPQHF. The CDR3, as DNA: TGTGCCATCAGTGATCAACCCCGCGGTCAGCCCCAGCATTTT. The rearrangement joins TRBV10-3 to TRBJ1-5; D is unclear. V was cut by 3 bases and J by 6 bases, with 12 bases left in between. The germline CDR1 and CDR2 sequences are ENHRY and SYGVKD. CDR3 length: 14 amino acids.

This clone occurred once. The rearrangement links TRBV19 to TRBJ2-2; D is perhaps TRBD2 (7 bases). The V end was cut by 5 bases, the J end by 7 bases, with 17 bases between. CDR3 length: 15 amino acids. Germline CDR1 reads LNHDA; CDR2 reads SQIVND (reference sequence). The CDR3 DNA is TGTGCCAGTAGTTGGCAATACAGGGAGGGCGGGGAGCTGTTTTTT. Its translation: CASSWQYREGGELFF.

CDR3 in amino acids: CAIRDDVAGAYTYEQYF. CDR3 nucleotide sequence: TGTGCCATCAGGGACGACGTAGCGGGCGCCTACACCTACGAGCAGTACTTC. This chain connects TRBV10-3 to TRBJ2-7, with 7 bases aligning to TRBD2. The CDR3 loop spans 17 amino acids. The germline V gene encodes CDR1 ENHRY and CDR2 SYGVKD. V lost 6 bases to trimming and J lost 2 bases; unmatched junction nucleotides: 16.

In nucleotides, the CDR3 is TGTGCCAGCAGTGTTAGCGTAGAGCAGTTCTTC. Translating it yields CASSVSVEQFF. V gene TRBV2 combines with J gene TRBJ2-1; possibly TRBD2 for D (5 bases). V was clipped by 4 bases and J by 10 bases, with 8 bases between them. Germline V gene data show CDR1 as SNHLY and CDR2 as FYNNEI. The CDR3 has 11 residues.

CDR3 sequence reads: CASSMSGGVHTEAFF. CDR3 bases: TGTGCCAGCTCGATGTCGGGGGGCGTACACACTGAAGCTTTCTTT. J is TRBJ1-1 and V is TRBV28; D is possibly TRBD1 (6 bases). CDR1 and CDR2 (germline): MDHEN, SYDVKM. V was pared by 8 bases and J by 3 bases, with 19 bases between. The CDR3 extends over 15 amino acids.

The chain has TRBV28 and TRBJ1-1; D is undetermined. The length of the CDR3 is 13 residues. The germline V gene encodes CDR1 MDHEN and CDR2 SYDVKM. Trimming pared 4 bases from V and 4 bases from J, leaving 10 bases between. The CDR3 DNA is TGTGCCAGCAGTTCTCAGGAGAGCACTGAAGCTTTCTTT. Protein product: CASSSQESTEAFF.

On this clone: The junction departs from the called germline gene at one end, perhaps through a read error. The V gene is TRBV19, the J gene TRBJ2-3, with 9 bases lining up with TRBD2. The CDR3 runs to 16 residues. Germline V gene lookup returns CDR1 LNHDA and CDR2 SQIVND (reference sequence). CDR3 region: CASSAPGGTSRDTQYF. The CDR3 nucleotides are TGTGCCAGTAGTGCCCCTGGAGGGACTAGCAGAGATACGCAGTATTTT.

CDR3 DNA sequence: TGTGCCAGCAGTGAACTACCGCCAGATACGCAGTATTTT. Translated, it gives CASSELPPDTQYF. V and J are TRBV2 and TRBJ2-3; D is unresolved. The V end was cut by 2 bases, the J end by 4 bases, with 7 bases between. CDR1 and CDR2 (germline): SNHLY, FYNNEI. This CDR3 region has 13 residues.

The chain joins TRBV5-1 to TRBJ2-1, with D hard to call. The CDR3 covers 14 residues. Between the trimmed V and J ends, which lost 4 bases and 4 bases, there was a span of 12 bases. The germline CDR1 and CDR2 sequences are SGHRS and YFSETQ. CDR3 sequence (DNA): TGCGCCAGCAGCCCCGAAATACCTTACAATGAGCAGTTCTTC. Translation gives CASSPEIPYNEQFF. The full variable domain, in which reference TRBV5-1 and TRBJ2-1 provide the parts outside the CDR3, is KAGVTQTPRYLIKTRGQQVTLSCSPISGHRSVSWYQQTPGQGLQFLFEYFSETQRNKGNFPGRFSGRQFSNSRSEMNVSTLELGDSALYLCASSPEIPYNEQFFGPGTRLTVL.

As regards this clone: The sample holds other DNA sequences that translate to the same CDR3. The J gene is TRBJ2-3, the V gene TRBV18; unclear D gene. The CDR3 runs 15 residues. Looked up from germline, CDR1 is KGHSH and CDR2 is LQKENI. The V and J ends lost 3 bases and 1 base respectively, with 11 bases between them. The CDR3 sequence is CASSPPGSRTDTQYF. The CDR3 DNA is TGTGCCAGCTCACCCCCCGGCAGCCGCACAGATACGCAGTATTTT.

This sequence joins TRBV6-5 and TRBJ1-5, with a possible D match to TRBD1 (5 bases). The CDR3 runs 11 residues. The germline CDR1 and CDR2 sequences are MNHEY and SVGAGI. V was clipped by 6 bases and J by 16 bases, with 16 bases between them. In DNA, the CDR3 is TGTGCCAGCAGGGGGGAGGGGTTAGAACATTTT. As protein: CASRGEGLEHF.

This chain uses TRBV27 with TRBJ1-5; 8 bases agree with TRBD1. With V trimmed by 3 bases and J by 2 bases, 3 bases remained unmatched. Germline lookup yields CDR1 MNHEY and CDR2 SMNVEV (reference sequence). The CDR3 length is 15 residues. The CDR3 reads CASSFGTGGNQPQHF. The CDR3 coding sequence is TGTGCCAGCAGTTTCGGGACAGGCGGCAATCAGCCCCAGCATTTT.

V and J are TRBV5-8 and TRBJ2-5, with 7 bases lining up with TRBD1. Germline CDR1 and CDR2: SGHTS and YDEGEE. This CDR3 comprises 13 residues. Trimming removed 4 bases from V and 1 base from J; junction bases left unmatched: 1. The CDR3 DNA follows: TGTGCCAGCAGCCGGGACAGCCAAGAGACCCAGTACTTC. It is translated as CASSRDSQETQYF.

The chain is built from TRBV6-5 and TRBJ2-7, with D maybe TRBD2 (5 bases). Trimming pared 0 bases from V and 3 bases from J, leaving 15 bases between. Germline CDR1 is MNHEY and CDR2 is SVGAGI. The CDR3 has 16 residues. The CDR3 is CASSYSSRGLVYEQYF. The CDR3 bases are TGTGCCAGCAGTTACTCGAGTCGGGGTCTCGTCTACGAGCAGTACTTC.

The rearrangement joins TRBV4-2 to TRBJ2-7, with TRBD2 identical over 11 bases. The V and J ends lost 1 base and 2 bases, in that order; junction bases with no gene match: 7. This CDR3 contains 17 residues. The germline V gene has CDR1 LGHNA and CDR2 YNFKEQ. In nucleotides, the CDR3 is TGTGCCAGCAGCCAAGCTCTAGGGACTAGCGGAGCCTACGAGCAGTACTTC. Its protein is CASSQALGTSGAYEQYF.

The chain uses TRBV7-2 and TRBJ2-1; D ambiguous. CDR1 is SGHTA and CDR2 is FQGNSA in the germline V gene. This CDR3 is 15 amino acids long. Trimming pared 1 base from V and 4 bases from J, leaving 11 bases between. As DNA, the CDR3 is TGTGCCAGCAGCTTAGAGATAGGATATTACAATGAGCAGTTCTTC. Its protein is CASSLEIGYYNEQFF.

The rearrangement links TRBV30 to TRBJ2-5; D perhaps matches TRBD2 (5 bases). The CDR3 is 12 residues long. Trimming shortened V by 4 bases and J by 5 bases, and 11 bases separated the two germline ends. The V gene's germline CDR1 is GTSNPN and CDR2 SVGIG (reference sequence). The CDR3 sequence: CAWKGVPETQYF. CDR3 sequence (DNA): TGTGCCTGGAAGGGAGTGCCTGAGACCCAGTACTTC.

The genes are TRBV7-2 and TRBJ2-5; D call uncertain. The CDR3 consists of 14 residues. V was trimmed by 0 bases and J by 5 bases, leaving 10 bases between them. The germline V gene has CDR1 SGHTA and CDR2 FQGNSA. CDR3 nucleotides: TGTGCCAGCAGCTTAGCTGGGATGGGGGAGACCCAGTACTTC. Translation gives CASSLAGMGETQYF.

The chain uses TRBV27 and TRBJ2-1, with TRBD1 identical over 12 bases. Trimming cost V 4 bases and J 4 bases; bases outside gene matches: 2. Germline V gene lookup returns CDR1 MNHEY and CDR2 SMNVEV (reference sequence). The CDR3 has 15 residues. This CDR3 reads CASSWDRGPYNEQFF. CDR3 sequence (DNA): TGTGCCAGCAGTTGGGACAGGGGGCCATACAATGAGCAGTTCTTC.

Regarding this clone: Other DNA sequences within the sample encode an identical CDR3. The chain couples TRBV11-3 to TRBJ2-5; no clear D gene. CDR1 is SGHNT and CDR2 is YENEEA in the germline V gene. The CDR3 contains 13 residues. The V and J ends lost 2 bases and 5 bases respectively, with 9 bases between them. In DNA form, the CDR3 reads TGTGCCAGCAGCTTAACTCGTGGGGAGACCCAGTACTTC. This sequence encodes CASSLTRGETQYF.

Turning to this clone: Other DNA sequences in this sample translate to the same CDR3. The rearrangement joins TRBV14 to TRBJ2-1, with TRBD2 matching over 12 bases. Trimming at V came to 4 bases and at J to 4 bases, leaving 2 bases not matched to a gene. The CDR3 sequence is 15 residues long. The germline V gene encodes CDR1 SGHDN and CDR2 FVKESK. Here the CDR3 reads CASSLGLAGYNEQFF. The CDR3 DNA follows: TGTGCCAGCAGCCTAGGACTAGCGGGGTACAATGAGCAGTTCTTC.

The chain links TRBV7-3 to TRBJ2-3; no clear D gene. Deletions cut 0 bases from V and 0 bases from J, with 7 bases between. The CDR3 consists of 15 residues. The germline CDR1 and CDR2 sequences are SGHTA and FQGTGA. The CDR3 DNA reads TGTGCCAGCAGCTTAACGTTCTCTAGCACAGATACGCAGTATTTT. Amino acids: CASSLTFSSTDTQYF.

This rearrangement joins TRBV5-4 to TRBJ1-2, with 11 bases lining up with TRBD1. CDR3 length: 16 residues. With 4 bases clipped from V and 4 bases from J, the junction kept 9 bases outside the gene matches. Per the germline V gene, CDR1 is SGHNT and CDR2 is YYREEE (reference sequence). CDR3 loop: CASSPLTGTGGYGYTF. The DNA of the CDR3 is TGTGCCAGCAGCCCGCTAACCGGGACAGGGGGCTATGGCTACACCTTC.

V is TRBV19 and J is TRBJ1-2, with D perhaps matching TRBD1 (5 bases). This CDR3 region has 13 residues. Germline V lookup: CDR1 LNHDA, CDR2 SQIVND (reference sequence). Trimming stripped 4 bases from V and 2 bases from J, with 8 bases between. The CDR3 DNA follows: TGTGCCAGTAGTACCCGGGACAACTATGGCTACACCTTC. Translation gives CASSTRDNYGYTF.

This chain links TRBV6-1 with TRBJ2-1, with TRBD2 as a possible D gene (5 bases). CDR1 and CDR2 from the germline V gene are MNHNS and SASEGT. Trimming left V 8 bases short and J 1 base short, with 12 bases between. The CDR3 extends over 14 amino acids. DNA for the CDR3: TGTGCCAGCGCTGCTCGGGGTTCCTACAATGAGCAGTTCTTC. Amino acids: CASAARGSYNEQFF.

The J gene is TRBJ1-4, the V gene TRBV7-9; no clear D gene. The V end lost 3 bases, the J end lost 3 bases, and 11 bases lay between the germline ends. Germline V gene sequence: CDR1 SEHNR, CDR2 FQNEAQ (reference sequence). The CDR3 runs to 15 residues. In DNA, the CDR3 is TGTGCCAGCAGCTTTTCGACTGGGGCTAATGAAAAACTGTTTTTT. Amino acid sequence: CASSFSTGANEKLFF.

In this sample, this clone turned up a few times. The sample carries other DNA sequences with the same CDR3. The chain employs TRBV18 and TRBJ2-2, with D unclear. There are 12 residues in the CDR3. Looked up from germline, CDR1 is KGHSH and CDR2 is LQKENI. The ends were cut back, 2 bases at V and 6 bases at J, with 4 bases in the middle. The CDR3 protein is CASSPGAGELFF. The CDR3 DNA is TGTGCCAGCTCACCAGGGGCCGGGGAGCTGTTTTTT.

The CDR3 region is CASSFVGVDTGELFF. As DNA, the CDR3 is TGCGCCAGCAGCTTCGTTGGGGTGGACACCGGGGAGCTGTTTTTT. The chain has TRBV5-1 and TRBJ2-2; D gene uncertain. Germline loops: CDR1 SGHRS, CDR2 YFSETQ. V was trimmed by 2 bases and J by 3 bases, leaving 11 bases between them. The CDR3 extends over 15 amino acids.